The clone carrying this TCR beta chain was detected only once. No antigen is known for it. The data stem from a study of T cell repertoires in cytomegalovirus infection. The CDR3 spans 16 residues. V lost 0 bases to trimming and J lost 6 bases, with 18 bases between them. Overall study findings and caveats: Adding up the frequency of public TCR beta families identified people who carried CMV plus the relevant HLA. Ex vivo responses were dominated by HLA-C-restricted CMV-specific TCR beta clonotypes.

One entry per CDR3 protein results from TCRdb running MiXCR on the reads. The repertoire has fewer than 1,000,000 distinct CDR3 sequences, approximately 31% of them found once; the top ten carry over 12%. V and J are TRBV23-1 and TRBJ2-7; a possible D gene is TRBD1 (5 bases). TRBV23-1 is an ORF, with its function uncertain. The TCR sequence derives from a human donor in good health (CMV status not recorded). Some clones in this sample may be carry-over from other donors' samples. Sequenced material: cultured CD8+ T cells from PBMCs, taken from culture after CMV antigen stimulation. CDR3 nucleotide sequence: TGCGCCAGCAGTCAATCGTTCCCCAGGGCTAAAGCCGAGCAGTACTTC. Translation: CASSQSFPRAKAEQYF.